The entry that follows covers one T cell receptor (beta chain) sequence. As yet, its antigen is unknown. Profiling relied on immunoSEQ multiplex PCR, and the TCRdb table lists in-frame clones only, not all of them. The top ten clones hold around a quarter of a sample with about 40,000 clones, about 91% of them seen once. The data derive from a study of OX40 agonist ivuxolimab in advanced cancers. The wider study: While on treatment, patients had intravenous ivuxolimab at 0.01 to 10 mg/kg every 2 weeks.

Germline CDR1 reads SEHNR; CDR2 reads FQNEAQ (reference sequence). The V gene lost 11 bases and the J gene lost 1 base, with 13 bases spanning the gap. CDR3 size: 13 residues. Whole-study results and caveats: Not determined was the antigen specificity of the expanded peripheral T cells.

The source was CD4+ or CD8+ T cells sorted from blood, collected in a trial of the OX40 agonist ivuxolimab. The clonotype was recovered from an adult with an advanced solid tumor such as melanoma, head and neck, liver or kidney cancer. J is TRBJ2-3 and V is TRBV7-9; D might be TRBD2 (5 bases). The CDR3 reads CAGFSEGTDTQYF. In DNA, the CDR3 is TGTGCCGGGTTTTCGGAGGGCACAGATACGCAGTATTTT.